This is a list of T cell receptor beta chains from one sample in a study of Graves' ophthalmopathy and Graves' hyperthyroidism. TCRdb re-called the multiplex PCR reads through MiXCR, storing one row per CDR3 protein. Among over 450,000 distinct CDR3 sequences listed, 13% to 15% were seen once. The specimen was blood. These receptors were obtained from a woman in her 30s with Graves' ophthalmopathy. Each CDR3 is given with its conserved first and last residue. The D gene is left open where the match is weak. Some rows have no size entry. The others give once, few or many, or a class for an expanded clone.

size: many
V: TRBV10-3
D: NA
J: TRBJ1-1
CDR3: CAISESANTEAFF
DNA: TGTGCCATCAGTGAGTCGGCTAACACTGAAGCTTTCTTT

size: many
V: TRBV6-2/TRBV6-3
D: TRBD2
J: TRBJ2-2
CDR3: CASSLRLAGDTGELFF
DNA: TGTGCCAGCAGCCTAAGACTAGCGGGGGACACCGGGGAGCTGTTTTTT

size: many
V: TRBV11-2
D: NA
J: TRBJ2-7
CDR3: CASSLEIGDNYEQYF
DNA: TGTGCCAGCAGCTTAGAGATTGGGGACAACTACGAGCAGTACTTC

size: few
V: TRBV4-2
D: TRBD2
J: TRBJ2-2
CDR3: CASSLTLGLAGPANTGELFF
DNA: TGTGCCAGCAGCCTTACCTTGGGACTAGCGGGGCCCGCGAACACCGGGGAGCTGTTTTTT

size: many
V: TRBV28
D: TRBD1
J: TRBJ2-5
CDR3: CASSETGGGTLETQYF
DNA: TGTGCCAGCAGTGAGACAGGGGGCGGAACGCTGGAGACCCAGTACTTC

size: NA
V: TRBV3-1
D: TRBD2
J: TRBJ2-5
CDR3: CASSQEGRGRETQYF
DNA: TGTGCCAGCAGCCAAGAGGGGAGGGGTAGAGAGACCCAGTACTTC

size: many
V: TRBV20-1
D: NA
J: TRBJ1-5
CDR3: CSARDSIGNQPQHF
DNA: TGCAGTGCTAGAGATTCGATTGGGAATCAGCCCCAGCATTTT

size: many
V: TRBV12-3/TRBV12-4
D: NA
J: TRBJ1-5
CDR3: CASTIGQGRNQPQHF
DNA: TGTGCCAGCACCATTGGGCAGGGAAGAAATCAGCCCCAGCATTTT

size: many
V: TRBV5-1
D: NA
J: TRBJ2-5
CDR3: CASSLGLARGAETQYF
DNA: TGCGCCAGCAGCTTGGGTCTAGCTAGGGGCGCAGAGACCCAGTACTTC

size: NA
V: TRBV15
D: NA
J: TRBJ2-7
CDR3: CATSSDSIYEQYF
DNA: TGTGCCACCAGCTCTGACAGCATCTACGAGCAGTACTTC

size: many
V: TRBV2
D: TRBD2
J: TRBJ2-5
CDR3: CASRAPGGGIETQYF
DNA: TGTGCCAGCAGAGCCCCGGGGGGGGGAATAGAGACCCAGTACTTC

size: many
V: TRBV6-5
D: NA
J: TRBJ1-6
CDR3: CASSSRGGTNNSPLHF
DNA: TGTGCCAGCAGTTCCCGGGGGGGGACCAATAATTCACCCCTCCACTTT

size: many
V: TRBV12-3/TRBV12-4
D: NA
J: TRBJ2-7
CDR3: CASTRRLGEQYF
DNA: TGTGCCAGCACCCGAAGGCTCGGTGAGCAGTACTTC

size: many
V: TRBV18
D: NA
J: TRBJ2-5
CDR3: CASSPKSQETQYF
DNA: TGTGCCAGCTCACCGAAGAGTCAAGAGACCCAGTACTTC

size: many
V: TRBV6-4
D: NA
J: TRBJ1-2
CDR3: CASSRVRDTTYGYTF
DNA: TGTGCCAGCAGTCGTGTACGGGACACAACTTATGGCTACACCTTC

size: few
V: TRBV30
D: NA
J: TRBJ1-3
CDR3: CAWSAGGNTIYF
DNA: TGTGCCTGGAGCGCTGGTGGAAACACCATATATTTT

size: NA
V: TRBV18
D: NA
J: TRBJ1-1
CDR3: CATQATTRVGAFF
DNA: TGTGCCACCCAAGCCACCACGAGGGTAGGAGCTTTCTTT

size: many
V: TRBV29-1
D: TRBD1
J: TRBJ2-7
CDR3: CSVTGVSYEQYF
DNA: TGCAGCGTGACAGGGGTCTCCTACGAGCAGTACTTC

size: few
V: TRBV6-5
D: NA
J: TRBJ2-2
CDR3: CASSFGLSGAGELFF
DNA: TGTGCCAGCAGTTTCGGACTATCGGGCGCCGGGGAGCTGTTTTTT

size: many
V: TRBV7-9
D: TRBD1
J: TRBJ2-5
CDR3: CASSWDSQETQYF
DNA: TGTGCCAGCAGCTGGGACAGTCAAGAGACCCAGTACTTC

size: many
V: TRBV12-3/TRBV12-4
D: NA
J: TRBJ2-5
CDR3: CASSRRPAQETQYF
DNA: TGTGCCAGCAGTAGACGGCCCGCCCAAGAGACCCAGTACTTC

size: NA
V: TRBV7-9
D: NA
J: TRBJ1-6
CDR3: CASSLVAGPNSPLHF
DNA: TGTGCCAGCAGCTTAGTAGCAGGGCCGAATTCACCCCTCCACTTT

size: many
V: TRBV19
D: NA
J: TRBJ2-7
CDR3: CASSQTNDHLYEQYF
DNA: TGTGCCAGTAGCCAAACCAATGACCACCTATACGAGCAGTACTTC

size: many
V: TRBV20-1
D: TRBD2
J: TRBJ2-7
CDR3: CSAPKPRTSGRAYEQYF
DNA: TGCAGTGCTCCGAAACCCCGGACTAGCGGGAGGGCCTACGAGCAGTACTTC

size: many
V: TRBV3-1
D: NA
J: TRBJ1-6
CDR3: CASSQSRISPLHF
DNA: TGTGCCAGCAGCCAATCAAGGATTTCACCCCTCCACTTT

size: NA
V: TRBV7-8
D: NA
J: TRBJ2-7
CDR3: CASSRNRDSVYEQYF
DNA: TGTGCCAGCAGCCGCAATCGCGACAGTGTCTACGAGCAGTACTTC

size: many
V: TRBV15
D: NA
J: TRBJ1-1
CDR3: CATSRDKGGNTEAFF
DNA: TGTGCCACCAGCAGAGATAAGGGCGGAAACACTGAAGCTTTCTTT

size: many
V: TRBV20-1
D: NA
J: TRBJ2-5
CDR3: CSARRQRKPRETQYF
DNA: TGCAGTGCTAGGCGCCAACGAAAACCACGGGAGACCCAGTACTTC

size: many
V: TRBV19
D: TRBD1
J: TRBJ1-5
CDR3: CASKLTGDQPQHF
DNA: TGTGCCAGTAAACTTACAGGGGACCAGCCCCAGCATTTT

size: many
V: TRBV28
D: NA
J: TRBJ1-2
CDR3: CASSDPTSGYTF
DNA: TGTGCCAGCAGTGACCCCACGAGTGGCTACACCTTC

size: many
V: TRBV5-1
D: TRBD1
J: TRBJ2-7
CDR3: CASSSLTGGRYEQYF
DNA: TGCGCCAGCAGCTCCCTGACAGGGGGCAGATACGAGCAGTACTTC

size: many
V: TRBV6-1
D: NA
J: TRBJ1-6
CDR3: CASIPGVNSPLHF
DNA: TGTGCCAGCATTCCGGGAGTCAATTCACCCCTCCACTTT

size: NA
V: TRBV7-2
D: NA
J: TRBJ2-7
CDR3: CASSAHPGWYEQYF
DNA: TGTGCCAGCAGCGCCCACCCGGGGTGGTACGAGCAGTACTTC

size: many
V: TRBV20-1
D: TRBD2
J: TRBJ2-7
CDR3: CSALRGGQGIYEQYF
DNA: TGCAGTGCCCTTCGGGGGGGGCAGGGGATCTACGAGCAGTACTTC

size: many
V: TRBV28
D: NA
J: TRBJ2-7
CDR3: CASSLYNEQYF
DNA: TGTGCCAGCAGCCTTTACAACGAGCAGTACTTC

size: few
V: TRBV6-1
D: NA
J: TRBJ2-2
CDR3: CASRVGVLGTGELFF
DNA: TGTGCCAGCAGGGTGGGGGTCCTGGGGACCGGGGAGCTGTTTTTT

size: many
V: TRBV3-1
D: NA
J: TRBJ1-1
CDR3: CASSQEGNTEAFF
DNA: TGTGCCAGCAGCCAAGAGGGGAACACTGAAGCTTTCTTT

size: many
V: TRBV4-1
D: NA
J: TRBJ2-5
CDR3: CASSRAGAQETQYF
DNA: TGCGCCAGCAGCCGGGCGGGGGCCCAAGAGACCCAGTACTTC

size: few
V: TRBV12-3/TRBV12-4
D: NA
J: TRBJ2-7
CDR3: CASSSADIPYEQYF
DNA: TGTGCCAGCAGTTCCGCCGACATCCCCTACGAGCAGTACTTC

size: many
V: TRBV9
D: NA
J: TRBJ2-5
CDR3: CASSVISGDQETQYF
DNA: TGTGCCAGCAGCGTTATTAGCGGCGACCAAGAGACCCAGTACTTC

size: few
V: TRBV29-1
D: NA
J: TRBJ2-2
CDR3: CSVLVGGELFF
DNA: TGCAGCGTCTTGGTGGGCGGGGAGCTGTTTTTT

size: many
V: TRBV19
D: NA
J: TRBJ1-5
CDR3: CASSIIRNQPQHF
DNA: TGTGCCAGTAGTATAATCCGGAATCAGCCCCAGCATTTT

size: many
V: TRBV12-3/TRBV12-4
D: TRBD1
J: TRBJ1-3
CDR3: CAKQGGSSTDSGNTIYF
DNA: TGTGCCAAACAGGGGGGATCCTCAACCGACTCTGGAAACACCATATATTTT

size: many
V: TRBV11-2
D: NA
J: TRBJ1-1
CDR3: CASSEDKEAFF
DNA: TGTGCCAGCAGCGAGGACAAAGAAGCTTTCTTT

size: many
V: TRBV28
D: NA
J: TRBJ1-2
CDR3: CASSTGRSSKGYTF
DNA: TGTGCCAGCAGTACAGGACGTAGCAGTAAGGGCTACACCTTC

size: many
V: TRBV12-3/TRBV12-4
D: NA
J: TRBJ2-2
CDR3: CASSSSRQVYTGELFF
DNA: TGTGCCAGCAGTTCCTCCCGACAGGTATACACCGGGGAGCTGTTTTTT

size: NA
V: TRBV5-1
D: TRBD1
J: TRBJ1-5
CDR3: CASSGRPGGQPQHF
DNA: TGCGCCAGCAGCGGACGACCAGGGGGCCAGCCCCAGCATTTT

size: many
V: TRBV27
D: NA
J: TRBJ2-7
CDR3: CASSRDISNEQYF
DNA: TGTGCCAGCAGCCGGGACATAAGTAACGAGCAGTACTTC

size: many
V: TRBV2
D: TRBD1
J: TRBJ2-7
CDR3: CASNSGTALYEQYF
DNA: TGTGCCAGCAACTCCGGGACAGCACTATACGAGCAGTACTTC

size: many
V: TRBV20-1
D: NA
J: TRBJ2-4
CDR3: CSARDLAVGYIQYF
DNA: TGCAGTGCTAGAGATTTGGCGGTGGGGTACATTCAGTACTTC